These T cell receptor beta chains were read from a single sample in a study of shared clonotypes between healthy human individuals. The repertoire was sequenced with immunoSEQ multiplex PCR; TCRdb's copy has only in-frame clones and lacks some. In the table there are over a million clones, roughly 95% of which are singletons. Sequencing input: naive CD4+ T cells sorted from blood. The source is a man aged 30 to 45 in good health. Both conserved end residues are part of each CDR3. D genes are given only for firm matches. Expanded clones are given a class, and other clones once, few, many or no size at all.

v_gene: TRBV7-9; abundance: -; j_gene: TRBJ2-1; d_gene: TRBD2; len: 19; CDR3nt: TGTGCCAGCAGCTTACGGCCTAGCGGACATCCTACCTCATACAATGAGCAGTTCTTC; CDR3aa: CASSLRPSGHPTSYNEQFF
v_gene: TRBV6-5; abundance: -; j_gene: TRBJ1-5; d_gene: -; len: 14; CDR3nt: TGTGCCAGCAGTTACAACGGGAATCGTCAGCCCCAGCATTTT; CDR3aa: CASSYNGNRQPQHF
v_gene: TRBV9; abundance: -; j_gene: TRBJ2-7; d_gene: TRBD2; len: 15; CDR3nt: TGTGCCAGCAGCGTAGGTCCTAGCGGTACCTACGAGCAGTACTTC; CDR3aa: CASSVGPSGTYEQYF
v_gene: TRBV29-1; abundance: -; j_gene: TRBJ1-2; d_gene: -; len: 11; CDR3nt: TGCAGCGCCGCAGGGAACTATGGCTACACCTTC; CDR3aa: CSAAGNYGYTF
v_gene: TRBV9; abundance: -; j_gene: TRBJ2-2; d_gene: TRBD1; len: 15; CDR3nt: TGTGCCAGCAGCGTAGTAGACAGGGGATCCGGGGAGCTGTTTTTT; CDR3aa: CASSVVDRGSGELFF
v_gene: TRBV7-9; abundance: -; j_gene: TRBJ2-5; d_gene: -; len: 16; CDR3nt: TGTGCCAGCAGCCGAGGACTCCCAATTGCCAAAGAGACCCAGTACTTC; CDR3aa: CASSRGLPIAKETQYF
v_gene: TRBV2; abundance: -; j_gene: TRBJ2-2; d_gene: -; len: 15; CDR3nt: TGTGCCAGCAGTAAAGAAGGACTCCCAACCGGGGAGCTGTTTTTT; CDR3aa: CASSKEGLPTGELFF
v_gene: TRBV5-1; abundance: -; j_gene: TRBJ2-1; d_gene: -; len: 14; CDR3nt: TGCGCCAGCAGCTTTGGACTACACTACAATGAGCAGTTCTTC; CDR3aa: CASSFGLHYNEQFF
v_gene: TRBV5-5; abundance: once; j_gene: TRBJ2-7; d_gene: -; len: 11; CDR3nt: TGTGCCAGCAGCATGGACTATCAGCAGTACTTC; CDR3aa: CASSMDYQQYF
v_gene: TRBV13; abundance: -; j_gene: TRBJ2-6; d_gene: -; len: 16; CDR3nt: TGTGCCAGCAGCTTAGAGTCAGGGCGGGGGGCCAACGTCCTGACTTTC; CDR3aa: CASSLESGRGANVLTF
v_gene: TRBV7-9; abundance: -; j_gene: TRBJ2-3; d_gene: -; len: 13; CDR3nt: TGTGCCAGCAGCTTAGACACCGGGCCCCCACGGTCTTTT; CDR3aa: CASSLDTGPPRSF
v_gene: TRBV5-6; abundance: -; j_gene: TRBJ1-1; d_gene: -; len: 13; CDR3nt: TGTGCCAGCAGCTTCGAGTTGAACACTGAAGCTTTCTTT; CDR3aa: CASSFELNTEAFF
v_gene: TRBV5-6; abundance: -; j_gene: TRBJ2-7; d_gene: -; len: 14; CDR3nt: TGTGCCAGCAGCTTGGGGGAACCTCCCTACGAGCAGTACTTC; CDR3aa: CASSLGEPPYEQYF
v_gene: TRBV6-5; abundance: -; j_gene: TRBJ1-5; d_gene: TRBD1; len: 14; CDR3nt: TGTGCCAGCAGTTACACCAGGGGGGATCAGCCCCAGCATTTT; CDR3aa: CASSYTRGDQPQHF
v_gene: TRBV29-1; abundance: once; j_gene: TRBJ1-1; d_gene: -; len: 14; CDR3nt: TGCAGCGTTGTGCCGGTCGGTCGGGACACTGAAGCTTTCTTT; CDR3aa: CSVVPVGRDTEAFF
v_gene: TRBV18; abundance: -; j_gene: TRBJ2-7; d_gene: -; len: 18; CDR3nt: TGTGCCAGCTCACCCACGTATTACAGAGGCGAGAGCTCCTACGAGCAGTACTTC; CDR3aa: CASSPTYYRGESSYEQYF
v_gene: TRBV18; abundance: -; j_gene: TRBJ1-1; d_gene: -; len: 16; CDR3nt: TGTGCCAGCTCACCAGCGGCCTCCAGGATGAACACTGAAGCTTTCTTT; CDR3aa: CASSPAASRMNTEAFF
v_gene: TRBV7-9; abundance: -; j_gene: TRBJ1-5; d_gene: -; len: 13; CDR3nt: TGTGCCAGCAGCTTTCTAGGAGATCAGCCCCAGCATTTT; CDR3aa: CASSFLGDQPQHF
v_gene: TRBV27; abundance: -; j_gene: TRBJ2-4; d_gene: -; len: 13; CDR3nt: TGTGCCAGCAGTTCACCCAACCGGGACATTCAGTACTTC; CDR3aa: CASSSPNRDIQYF
v_gene: TRBV2; abundance: once; j_gene: TRBJ2-7; d_gene: -; len: 15; CDR3nt: TGTGCCAGCAGTGAAGATTCGGGAAACTCCTACGAGCAGTACTTC; CDR3aa: CASSEDSGNSYEQYF
v_gene: TRBV19; abundance: -; j_gene: TRBJ1-4; d_gene: -; len: 15; CDR3nt: TGTGCCAGTAGTATAATAGGCGCGGGCGGAGCTGAACTGTTTTTT; CDR3aa: CASSIIGAGGAELFF
v_gene: TRBV27; abundance: -; j_gene: TRBJ2-1; d_gene: TRBD2; len: 15; CDR3nt: TGTGCCAGCAGTACTAGCGGGAGGGGGGGAAATGAGCAGTTCTTC; CDR3aa: CASSTSGRGGNEQFF
v_gene: TRBV5-1; abundance: -; j_gene: TRBJ2-1; d_gene: TRBD2; len: 18; CDR3nt: TGCGCCAGCAGACGGGGCGGGACTAGCTCGACCTCCTACAATGAGCAGTTCTTC; CDR3aa: CASRRGGTSSTSYNEQFF
v_gene: TRBV27; abundance: -; j_gene: TRBJ2-1; d_gene: -; len: 15; CDR3nt: TGTGCCAGCAGTGGCCCGATTGGGACATACAATGAGCAGTTCTTC; CDR3aa: CASSGPIGTYNEQFF
v_gene: TRBV7-2; abundance: -; j_gene: TRBJ2-2; d_gene: TRBD2; len: 15; CDR3nt: TGTGCCAGCAGCTTAAAACTAGCGAGCACCGGGGAGCTGTTTTTT; CDR3aa: CASSLKLASTGELFF
v_gene: TRBV5-1; abundance: -; j_gene: TRBJ1-1; d_gene: TRBD1; len: 15; CDR3nt: TGCGCCAGCAGACCTCACGAGGACAGGGGGCGCGGCGCTTTCTTT; CDR3aa: CASRPHEDRGRGAFF
v_gene: TRBV25-1; abundance: -; j_gene: TRBJ2-7; d_gene: -; len: 12; CDR3nt: TGTGCCAGCAGTGATTTGGTACACGAGCAGTACTTC; CDR3aa: CASSDLVHEQYF
v_gene: TRBV4-3; abundance: -; j_gene: TRBJ2-2; d_gene: -; len: 16; CDR3nt: TGCGCCAGCAGCCGGTACGGCGGGATAAACACCGGGGAGCTGTTTTTT; CDR3aa: CASSRYGGINTGELFF
v_gene: TRBV7-6; abundance: -; j_gene: TRBJ1-2; d_gene: -; len: 15; CDR3nt: TGTGCCAGCAGCTTAGCTTCAGGGAGGAACTATGGCTACACCTTC; CDR3aa: CASSLASGRNYGYTF
v_gene: TRBV9; abundance: -; j_gene: TRBJ2-7; d_gene: -; len: 14; CDR3nt: TGTGCCAGCAGCGCAGCGGACAGACCACACGAGCAGTACTTC; CDR3aa: CASSAADRPHEQYF
v_gene: TRBV18; abundance: -; j_gene: TRBJ1-1; d_gene: TRBD1; len: 14; CDR3nt: TGTGCCAGCTCAATGGTTGGGACAGGGGCTGAAGCTTTCTTT; CDR3aa: CASSMVGTGAEAFF
v_gene: TRBV29-1; abundance: -; j_gene: TRBJ1-1; d_gene: TRBD1; len: 14; CDR3nt: TGCAGCGCCCGGACAGGGGGCTTGAACACTGAAGCTTTCTTT; CDR3aa: CSARTGGLNTEAFF
v_gene: TRBV9; abundance: -; j_gene: TRBJ2-5; d_gene: -; len: 13; CDR3nt: TGTGCCAGCAGCGTAGCAATTCAAGAGACCCAGTACTTC; CDR3aa: CASSVAIQETQYF
v_gene: TRBV5-1; abundance: -; j_gene: TRBJ2-2; d_gene: TRBD2; len: 17; CDR3nt: TGCGCCAGCAGAGGGACTAGCGGGAACACTGTGGACGGGGAGCTGTTTTTT; CDR3aa: CASRGTSGNTVDGELFF
v_gene: TRBV6-5; abundance: -; j_gene: TRBJ1-2; d_gene: TRBD1; len: 14; CDR3nt: TGTGCCAGCAGTTACTCCCGACAGGGGGGTGGCTACACCTTC; CDR3aa: CASSYSRQGGGYTF
v_gene: TRBV9; abundance: once; j_gene: TRBJ2-5; d_gene: -; len: 14; CDR3nt: TGTGCCAGCAGTGTCCGCTCGGTCGGCGAGACCCAGTACTTC; CDR3aa: CASSVRSVGETQYF
v_gene: TRBV7-3; abundance: -; j_gene: TRBJ2-7; d_gene: TRBD1; len: 18; CDR3nt: TGTGCCAGCCACCCCCCGGGACAGGGGCCACGAGGGGGGTACGAGCAGTACTTC; CDR3aa: CASHPPGQGPRGGYEQYF
v_gene: TRBV9; abundance: once; j_gene: TRBJ2-7; d_gene: TRBD2; len: 15; CDR3nt: TGTGCCAGCAGCGTAGCACTAGCGGGACCCTACGAGCAGTACTTC; CDR3aa: CASSVALAGPYEQYF
v_gene: TRBV7-2; abundance: -; j_gene: TRBJ2-7; d_gene: TRBD2; len: 15; CDR3nt: TGTGCCAGCAGCTTAAGTAGCGGGAGTTATTACGAGCAGTACTTC; CDR3aa: CASSLSSGSYYEQYF
v_gene: TRBV30; abundance: -; j_gene: TRBJ2-7; d_gene: -; len: 17; CDR3nt: TGTGCCTGGAGTGTACGTCTTCTTAGGGGGAGGGCCGGCGAGCAGTACTTC; CDR3aa: CAWSVRLLRGRAGEQYF
v_gene: TRBV5-6; abundance: -; j_gene: TRBJ2-2; d_gene: TRBD1; len: 17; CDR3nt: TGTGCCAGCAGCTTGCAACTAACAGGGGGGAACACCGGGGAGCTGTTTTTT; CDR3aa: CASSLQLTGGNTGELFF
v_gene: TRBV27; abundance: once; j_gene: TRBJ2-1; d_gene: -; len: 16; CDR3nt: TGTGCCAGCAGTCAACCTCTAGCGAGACAATACAATGAGCAGTTCTTC; CDR3aa: CASSQPLARQYNEQFF
v_gene: TRBV7-9; abundance: -; j_gene: TRBJ2-1; d_gene: -; len: 19; CDR3nt: TGTGCCAGCAGTCTCTCAGGAATCTACCGGGACAATCCCTACAATGAGCAGTTCTTC; CDR3aa: CASSLSGIYRDNPYNEQFF
v_gene: TRBV5-4; abundance: -; j_gene: TRBJ2-5; d_gene: -; len: 15; CDR3nt: TGTGCCAGCAGCCCTGGCCAACTGAGTCGGGAGACCCAGTACTTC; CDR3aa: CASSPGQLSRETQYF
v_gene: TRBV18; abundance: -; j_gene: TRBJ2-2; d_gene: TRBD1; len: 15; CDR3nt: TGTGCCAGCTCACAGGGACAGGGGAACACCGGGGAGCTGTTTTTT; CDR3aa: CASSQGQGNTGELFF
v_gene: TRBV4-3; abundance: -; j_gene: TRBJ2-7; d_gene: TRBD1; len: 14; CDR3nt: TGCGCCAGCAGCACCCGGACAGGGACCTACGAGCAGTACTTC; CDR3aa: CASSTRTGTYEQYF
v_gene: TRBV30; abundance: -; j_gene: TRBJ2-3; d_gene: -; len: 16; CDR3nt: TGTGCCTGGAGTGTAGTCGGGAGCGCCCGCGCAGATACGCAGTATTTT; CDR3aa: CAWSVVGSARADTQYF